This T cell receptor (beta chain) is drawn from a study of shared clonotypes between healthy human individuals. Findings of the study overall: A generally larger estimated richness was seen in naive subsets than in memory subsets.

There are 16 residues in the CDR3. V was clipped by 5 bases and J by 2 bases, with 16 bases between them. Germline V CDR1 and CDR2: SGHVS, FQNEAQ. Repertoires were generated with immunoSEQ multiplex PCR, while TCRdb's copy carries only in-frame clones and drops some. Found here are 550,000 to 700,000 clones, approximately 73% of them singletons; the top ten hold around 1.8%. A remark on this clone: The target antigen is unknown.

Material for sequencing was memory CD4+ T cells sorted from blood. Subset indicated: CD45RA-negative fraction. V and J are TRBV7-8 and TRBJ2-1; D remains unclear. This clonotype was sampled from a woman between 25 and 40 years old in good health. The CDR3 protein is CASSQQGSITYNEQFF. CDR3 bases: TGTGCCAGCAGCCAGCAAGGCAGTATCACCTACAATGAGCAGTTCTTC. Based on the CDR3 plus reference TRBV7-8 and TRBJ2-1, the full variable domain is GAGVSQSPRYKVAKRGQDVALRCDPISGHVSLFWYQQALGQGPEFLTYFQNEAQLDKSGLPSDRFFAERPEGSVSTLKIQRTQQEDSAVYLCASSQQGSITYNEQFFGPGTRLTVL.